The rows below give T cell receptor beta chains drawn from one sample of a study of blood T cell repertoires in COVID-19. Produced via immunoSEQ multiplex PCR; TCRdb's table is partial and in-frame only. The data show 60,000 to 65,000 clones, with 74% seen just once and 28% held by the top ten. The sequenced sample consisted of peripheral blood. These receptor sequences come from a woman older than 75 with acute or convalescent COVID-19. CDR3s include the opening cysteine and the closing phenylalanine or tryptophan. D genes are given only for firm matches. Clone size is shown for a subset of rows, as once, few, many or a class of expanded clone.

TRBJ1-2 | TRBV29-1 | TRBD1 | - | TGCAGCGTTGAAGAACGACAGGGGCAAGGCTACACCTTC | CSVEERQGQGYTF
TRBJ1-2 | TRBV6-5 | - | - | TGTGCCAGCAGTTACTCGGGGGGGGATGGCTACACCTTC | CASSYSGGDGYTF
TRBJ1-1 | TRBV6-2/TRBV6-3 | TRBD1 | few | TGTGCCAGCAGTAGAGGACAGGGGAGTTGGAGGACTTTCTTT | CASSRGQGSWRTFF
TRBJ1-5 | TRBV19 | - | - | TGTGCCAGTAAAAGGGACTCCAATCAGCCCCAGCATTTT | CASKRDSNQPQHF
TRBJ2-7 | TRBV7-2 | - | - | TGTGCCAGCAGATCGGGCTACGAGCAGTACTTC | CASRSGYEQYF
TRBJ2-1 | TRBV12-5 | - | once | TGTGCTAGTGGTTTGCGCGTCATGAGCTACAATGAGCAGTTCTTC | CASGLRVMSYNEQFF
TRBJ1-2 | TRBV7-2 | - | - | TGTGCCAGCAGCTCCCAGGCCCTTAGCTACACCTTC | CASSSQALSYTF
TRBJ2-1 | TRBV6-1 | - | - | TGTGCCAGCAGTGAAGCGCTCAAGGGGGAATTTACCTCCTACAATGAGCAGTTCTTC | CASSEALKGEFTSYNEQFF
TRBJ1-1 | TRBV24-1 | - | - | TGTGCCACCAGTGATGCCGACAGGGAAGCTTTCTTT | CATSDADREAFF
TRBJ2-2 | TRBV6-5 | TRBD2 | - | TGTGCCAGCGTACTAGCGGGGGACACCGGGGAGCTGTTTTTT | CASVLAGDTGELFF
TRBJ2-1 | TRBV3-1/TRBV3-2 | TRBD2 | - | TGTGCCAGCAGCCAAGGACTAGCGACCAGCTCCTACAATGAGCAGTTCTTC | CASSQGLATSSYNEQFF
TRBJ2-5 | TRBV3-1/TRBV3-2 | - | - | TGTGCCAGCAGCCAAGCGGGACAAGAGACCCAGTACTTC | CASSQAGQETQYF
TRBJ1-1 | TRBV13 | - | - | TGTGCCAGCAGCTTAGAAGCTTGGGGGGAGCCGTCCACTGAAGCTTTCTTT | CASSLEAWGEPSTEAFF
TRBJ2-5 | TRBV11-3 | TRBD2 | few | TGTGCCAGCAGCTTAAGCGGGAGAGAGGGGGAGACCCAGTACTTC | CASSLSGREGETQYF
TRBJ1-5 | TRBV27 | - | - | TGTGCCAGCAAGGCAGGTGTTATTAGCAATCAGCCCCAGCATTTT | CASKAGVISNQPQHF
TRBJ2-5 | TRBV7-3 | - | - | TGTGCCAGCAGCTTAAGCAGGGGAGAGACCCAGTACTTC | CASSLSRGETQYF
TRBJ2-1 | TRBV28 | - | - | TGTGCCAGCAGTGATTATGCGGGATCGACATACCTATTTGAGCAGTTCTTC | CASSDYAGSTYLFEQFF
TRBJ1-2 | TRBV27 | TRBD1 | - | TGTGCCAGCAGTCCTTCGACAGGGTATGGCTACACCTTC | CASSPSTGYGYTF
TRBJ2-3 | TRBV5-1 | - | few | TGCGCCAGCAGCACGCAGACTACAGATACGCAGTATTTT | CASSTQTTDTQYF
TRBJ2-1 | TRBV5-1 | TRBD2 | - | TGCGCCAGCAGCGAGGGGACTAGCGGGACCTATACTAACAATGAGCAGTTCTTC | CASSEGTSGTYTNNEQFF
TRBJ2-1 | TRBV20-1 | TRBD2 | - | TGCAGTGCTAGTCCACTAGCGGGAAATTACAATGGGCAGTTCTTC | CSASPLAGNYNGQFF
TRBJ1-1 | TRBV12-3/TRBV12-4 | - | many | TGTGCCAGCAGCTATCGACACCTCCTCTTT | CASSYRHLLF
TRBJ2-5 | TRBV19 | TRBD2 | - | TGTGCCAGTAGTATGGGGACTAGCGGGAGGGGGGAGACCCAGTACTTC | CASSMGTSGRGETQYF
TRBJ1-1 | TRBV4-1 | - | few | TGCGCCAGCAGCCAAGTACAGGGACAACCAAAAGCTTTCTTT | CASSQVQGQPKAFF
TRBJ1-1 | TRBV4-2 | TRBD1 | once | TGTGCCAGCAGCCAAGATCTTGGGACAGGGATCACTGAAGCTTTCTTT | CASSQDLGTGITEAFF
TRBJ2-7 | TRBV15 | TRBD1 | - | TGTGCCACCAGCAGAGAGGGAGGACAGGGGTACGAGCAGTACTTC | CATSREGGQGYEQYF
TRBJ2-6 | TRBV6-2/TRBV6-3 | TRBD1 | - | TGTGCCAGCAGTAACAACAGGGGCCTCTTGTCTGGGGCCAACGTCCTGACTTTC | CASSNNRGLLSGANVLTF
TRBJ2-7 | TRBV28 | - | few | TGTGCCAGCAGTTTTCTGTACTACGAGCAGTACTTC | CASSFLYYEQYF
TRBJ2-3 | TRBV28 | TRBD2 | - | TGTGCCAGCAGTTCCGGGACTAGCGGGAGTAGGGCAGATACGCAGTATTTT | CASSSGTSGSRADTQYF
TRBJ2-7 | TRBV27 | TRBD2 | - | TGTGCCAGCAGAACCCTAGCGGGAGGCAGCCACGAGCAGTACTTC | CASRTLAGGSHEQYF
TRBJ2-1 | TRBV7-8 | TRBD2 | - | TGTGCCAGCACCCCCGAAAGGGGCGGGACTAGCAGGGGGGGGCAGTTCTTC | CASTPERGGTSRGGQFF
TRBJ1-3 | TRBV7-2 | - | - | TGTGCCAGCAGCTTAGATCGCGCAAACACCATATATTTT | CASSLDRANTIYF
TRBJ1-3 | TRBV30 | - | - | TGTGCCTGGAGTGTTGGCGGAGTAAGCTCTGGAAACACCATATATTTT | CAWSVGGVSSGNTIYF
TRBJ2-1 | TRBV6-2/TRBV6-3 | - | - | TGTGCCAGCAGTTACGGGCTCTCCTACAATGAGCAGTTCTTC | CASSYGLSYNEQFF
TRBJ1-1 | TRBV5-1 | TRBD1 | - | TGCGCCAGCAGCTTGGAATTTCAGGGGGCTAACACTGAAGCTTTCTTT | CASSLEFQGANTEAFF
TRBJ1-2 | TRBV6-5 | TRBD1 | - | TGTGCCAGCCTCCGGGACAGGCATCGGGGTGGCTACACCTTC | CASLRDRHRGGYTF
TRBJ2-1 | TRBV4-3 | TRBD2 | once | TGCGCCAGCAGCCCGCTCCTGACTAGCGGAGGTAACAATGAGCAGTTCTTC | CASSPLLTSGGNNEQFF
TRBJ2-1 | TRBV11-2 | - | - | TGTGCCAGCAGCCTGTCTGCCTACAATGAGCAGTTCTTC | CASSLSAYNEQFF
TRBJ2-7 | TRBV19 | TRBD1 | - | TGTGCCAGTAGTCCACCTGCTGGGGGACAGGGGTCCTACGAGCAGTACTTC | CASSPPAGGQGSYEQYF
TRBJ1-5 | TRBV9 | - | few | TGTGCCCGGGTTGGCAGGGCTAAATTTAGCAATCAGCCCCAGCATTTT | CARVGRAKFSNQPQHF
TRBJ2-3 | TRBV5-8 | - | - | TGTGCCAGCAGCCCCCAAAGCGGAGCTAGCACAGATACGCAGTATTTT | CASSPQSGASTDTQYF
TRBJ2-7 | TRBV7-2 | TRBD1 | - | TGTGCCAGCAGCTTAGCGGGACAGAAGTCCTACGAGCAGTACTTC | CASSLAGQKSYEQYF
TRBJ2-5 | TRBV24-1 | TRBD2 | - | TGTGCCACCGCCGTAGGTAGCGGGAGGGATTTGGAGACCCAGTACTTC | CATAVGSGRDLETQYF
TRBJ2-1 | TRBV15 | - | - | TGTGCCACCAGCAGAGATATCAGAACAAGTGAGCAGTTCTTC | CATSRDIRTSEQFF
TRBJ2-2 | TRBV19 | - | - | TGTGCCAGTAGTATTGCGAATACCGGGGAGCTGTTTTTT | CASSIANTGELFF
TRBJ1-2 | TRBV7-8 | - | - | TGTGCCAGCAGCTTTCAGGGCCCTGCGTATGGCTACACCTTC | CASSFQGPAYGYTF
TRBJ2-3 | TRBV4-3 | - | - | TGCGCCAGCAGCCAAGATCCACCTCCCGGCCAGGGGTTTGTTTGGGCCACAGATACGCAGTATTTT | CASSQDPPPGQGFVWATDTQYF
TRBJ1-2 | TRBV19 | TRBD1 | - | TGTGCCAGTAGTATTGACAGGGCCTATGGCTACACCTTC | CASSIDRAYGYTF
TRBJ2-7 | TRBV5-1 | - | - | TGCGCCAGCAGCCAACCGACAGGATCCTACGAGCAGTACTTC | CASSQPTGSYEQYF
TRBJ1-1 | TRBV28 | - | - | TGTGCCAGCAGGCCACGGACAGACTTGAACACTGAAGCTTTCTTT | CASRPRTDLNTEAFF